The sequence of this T cell receptor beta chain was determined in a study of blood T cells in healthy people across ages. The second PCR ran roughly 7 to 12 cycles with a sample-barcoded 5' primer and J-beta primers. A tag from a template-switch adaptor with 12 random nucleotides marked each cDNA molecule. TCRdb fed the 5' RACE reads into MiXCR, producing one record per CDR3 protein. This sample has around 750,000 distinct CDR3 sequences, with around half found just once. The sample, about 10 milliliters of peripheral blood, was drawn from each donor. CDR1 and CDR2 from the germline V gene are SGHRS and YFSETQ. The CDR3 length is 16 residues. V lost 4 bases to trimming and J lost 0 bases, with 14 bases between them.

This sequence joins TRBV5-1 and TRBJ2-4, with D possibly matching TRBD1 (5 bases). The TCR was taken from a man aged 80 or over in good health. Sequences were obtained from blood. The CDR3 nucleotides read TGCGCCAGCAGCCCTCAGGGTAATCCAGCCAAAAACATTCAGTACTTC. The encoded protein is CASSPQGNPAKNIQYF.